One sample yielded the 3 T cell receptor beta chains listed below, sequenced in a study of blood T cells in healthy people across ages. Using a J-beta primer mix together with a sample-barcoded 5' primer, a second PCR was run for roughly 6 to 12 cycles. One entry per CDR3 protein results from TCRdb running MiXCR on the 5' RACE reads. The repertoire holds approximately 580,000 distinct CDR3 sequences, with more than 20% as singletons. Another study also made use of these data, one on T cells of mothers and their children.

Sequencing input: blood. The receptors were gathered from a boy aged 5-17 years in good health.

This clonotype was detected a few times. The chain has TRBV10-3 and TRBJ2-1, with D perhaps TRBD2 (6 bases). The CDR3 runs 16 residues. Germline CDR1 ENHRY, CDR2 SYGVKD. V shed 2 bases and J shed 5 bases, with 16 bases lying between them. The CDR3 sequence is CAISEMEGLGHNEQFF. The DNA for the CDR3 is TGTGCCATCAGTGAGATGGAGGGTTTAGGCCACAATGAGCAGTTCTTC.

V is TRBV9 and J is TRBJ2-7, with no clear D. The CDR3 spans 15 residues. Germline lookup yields CDR1 SGDLS and CDR2 YYNGEE. V was pared by 5 bases and J by 6 bases, with 21 bases between. CDR3 amino acids: CASSRAAQGVSEQYF. CDR3 nucleotide sequence: TGTGCCAGCAGTCGGGCGGCCCAAGGAGTGTCCGAGCAGTACTTC.

This clonotype was detected a few times. A much larger clone is a single base away; this may be a read error. This chain uses TRBV6-4 with TRBJ2-3, with 7 bases lining up with TRBD2. The length of the CDR3 is 14 residues. In germline, CDR1 is MRHNA, CDR2 SNTAGT. The CDR3 is CASSGGLPTDTRYF. The CDR3 DNA is TGTGCCAGCAGTGGGGGACTACCCACAGATACGCGGTATTTT.